Listed below are T cell receptor beta chains from one sample, sequenced in a study of blood T cell repertoires in COVID-19. Sequenced by immunoSEQ multiplex PCR; TCRdb stores in-frame clones only, minus some. The profile shows under 90,000 clones, nearly 90% of them singletons. The specimen sequenced was peripheral blood. The receptors originated from a woman aged 50 to 60 with COVID-19, enrolled during active disease. Each CDR3 is given with its conserved first and last residue. The D gene is left open where the match is weak. Some rows have no size entry. The others give once, few or many, or a class for an expanded clone.

d_gene,j_gene,abundance,v_gene,CDR3aa,CDR3nt
.,TRBJ2-1,.,TRBV27,CASSFRGPAEQFF,TGTGCCAGCAGTTTCCGAGGGCCGGCTGAGCAGTTCTTC
.,TRBJ2-2,.,TRBV29-1,CSVESPARLGELFF,TGCAGCGTTGAATCTCCGGCCCGACTTGGGGAGCTGTTTTTT
TRBD2,TRBJ2-1,.,TRBV11-3,CASSSYRLAESLNEQFF,TGTGCCAGCAGCTCGTATCGACTAGCGGAGTCTCTCAATGAGCAGTTCTTC
TRBD1,TRBJ1-2,.,TRBV5-6,CASSLGDRDGYTF,TGTGCCAGCAGCTTGGGGGACAGGGACGGCTACACCTTC
.,TRBJ2-7,.,TRBV9,CASSVGGHSGSEQYF,TGTGCCAGCAGCGTAGGCGGGCACTCGGGTAGCGAGCAGTACTTC
.,TRBJ2-3,.,TRBV2,CASTRQDSTRTDTQYF,TGTGCCAGCACACGGCAAGACAGTACTCGCACAGATACGCAGTATTTT
TRBD1,TRBJ1-3,.,TRBV28,CASSLWVGQGSKRNTIYF,TGTGCCAGCAGTTTATGGGTAGGACAGGGATCTAAGAGAAACACCATATATTTT
.,TRBJ2-7,.,TRBV5-8,CASSRLRGLYEQYF,TGTGCCAGCAGCCGCTTAAGGGGGTTATACGAGCAGTACTTC
TRBD2,TRBJ2-1,.,TRBV7-9,CASSQGGRAREQFF,TGTGCCAGCAGCCAGGGAGGGAGGGCGAGGGAGCAGTTCTTC
TRBD2,TRBJ2-7,.,TRBV5-1,CASRLGPAGDYEQYF,TGCGCCAGCAGGCTTGGGCCGGCGGGAGACTACGAGCAGTACTTC
.,TRBJ1-2,.,TRBV5-1,CASSLADYGYTF,TGCGCCAGCAGCTTAGCGGACTATGGCTACACCTTC
.,TRBJ1-2,.,TRBV6-5,CASQGLGGYTF,TGTGCCAGCCAGGGGCTTGGAGGCTACACCTTC
TRBD1,TRBJ2-1,.,TRBV7-9,CAIYDPVQGHHEQFF,TGTGCCATCTATGATCCGGTACAGGGGCACCATGAGCAGTTCTTC
TRBD2,TRBJ2-3,.,TRBV5-6,CASNGGDSSYTDTQYF,TGTGCCAGCAACGGGGGGGATTCCTCTTACACAGATACGCAGTATTTT
.,TRBJ1-6,.,TRBV9,CASSTGGQGNSPLHF,TGTGCCAGCAGCACGGGGGGGCAGGGGAATTCACCCCTCCACTTT
.,TRBJ2-7,.,TRBV4-1,CASSQLERGTYEQYF,TGCGCCAGCAGCCAATTGGAGAGGGGGACCTACGAGCAGTACTTC
TRBD2,TRBJ2-1,once,TRBV11-3,CASRDGLAGSYNEQFF,TGTGCCAGCAGGGACGGACTAGCGGGATCCTACAATGAGCAGTTCTTC
TRBD2,TRBJ2-7,.,TRBV7-8,CASSLDGSGSYNEQYF,TGTGCCAGCAGCTTAGACGGTAGCGGGAGTTATAACGAGCAGTACTTC
TRBD1,TRBJ2-2,.,TRBV2,CASSRGQSTGELFF,TGTGCCAGCTCCCGGGGACAGAGTACCGGGGAGCTGTTTTTT
.,TRBJ2-7,.,TRBV6-1,CASSEAWADNYEQYF,TGTGCCAGCAGTGAAGCCTGGGCAGACAACTACGAGCAGTACTTC
.,TRBJ2-7,few,TRBV6-5,CASRSGPSYEQYF,TGTGCCAGCAGGAGCGGGCCTTCCTACGAGCAGTACTTC
.,TRBJ1-2,once,TRBV5-1,CASSRAPGGTNYGYTF,TGCGCCAGCAGCCGGGCTCCGGGGGGTACTAACTATGGCTACACCTTC
.,TRBJ1-2,.,TRBV5-4,CASTQGARMAGGYTF,TGTGCCAGCACCCAAGGGGCCAGGATGGCTGGAGGCTACACCTTC
.,TRBJ2-1,few,TRBV2,CASRGTRRPAQGYEQFF,TGTGCCAGCAGAGGCACAAGAAGGCCCGCCCAGGGGTATGAGCAGTTCTTC
.,TRBJ2-1,.,TRBV27,CASTADSLTYNEQFF,TGTGCCAGCACGGCGGACAGTTTAACGTACAATGAGCAGTTCTTC
.,TRBJ1-2,once,TRBV3-1/TRBV3-2,CASSQGEGNYGYTF,TGTGCCAGCAGCCAAGGGGAGGGGAACTATGGCTACACCTTC
.,TRBJ2-5,.,TRBV28,CASSLGGVGRTETQYF,TGTGCCAGCAGTTTAGGAGGGGTGGGTCGCACAGAGACCCAGTACTTC
.,TRBJ1-2,.,TRBV30,CAWSVSIYGYTF,TGTGCCTGGAGTGTTTCCATTTATGGCTACACCTTC
.,TRBJ2-5,.,TRBV5-1,CASSFRQPSLETQYF,TGCGCCAGCAGCTTTAGACAGCCGTCCTTAGAGACCCAGTACTTC
.,TRBJ1-5,.,TRBV19,CASSIDRGVRQPQHF,TGTGCCAGTAGTATAGATCGCGGGGTACGTCAGCCCCAGCATTTT
.,TRBJ2-2,.,TRBV19,CASSYRRNTGELFF,TGTGCCAGTAGTTACAGGAGGAACACCGGGGAGCTGTTTTTT
TRBD1,TRBJ2-2,.,TRBV7-2,CASSLTGAGELFF,TGTGCCAGCAGCTTAACAGGGGCCGGGGAGCTGTTTTTT
.,TRBJ1-5,once,TRBV10-1,CARRQPNQPQHF,TGCGCCCGACGACAGCCCAATCAGCCCCAGCATTTT
TRBD2,TRBJ2-3,.,TRBV2,CASSLAGLATDTQYF,TGTGCCAGCAGCCTAGCGGGTCTAGCAACAGATACGCAGTATTTT
TRBD1,TRBJ1-1,.,TRBV5-5,CASSFSGGNTEAFF,TGTGCCAGCAGCTTTTCAGGGGGCAACACTGAAGCTTTCTTT
TRBD1,TRBJ2-2,.,TRBV19,CASSPVGTVGGELFF,TGTGCCAGTAGTCCGGTCGGGACAGTCGGCGGGGAGCTGTTTTTT
.,TRBJ1-6,.,TRBV5-5,CASKRSGDLSPLHF,TGTGCCAGCAAGCGGTCGGGGGATCTCTCACCCCTCCACTTT
TRBD1,TRBJ2-4,once,TRBV10-2,CASSSRDREAKNIQYF,TGCGCCAGCAGCTCCCGGGACAGGGAAGCCAAAAACATTCAGTACTTC
.,TRBJ1-6,.,TRBV11-2,CASKGDGYNSPLHF,TGTGCCAGCAAAGGAGACGGGTATAATTCACCCCTCCACTTT
.,TRBJ2-4,once,TRBV4-2,CASSQAQGPRYF,TGTGCCAGCAGCCAAGCCCAGGGCCCCCGGTACTTC
TRBD2,TRBJ2-3,.,TRBV5-1,CASSRGLAGDTQYF,TGCGCCAGCAGCCGGGGACTAGCGGGAGATACGCAGTATTTT
.,TRBJ1-5,.,TRBV3-1/TRBV3-2,CASSQSDGGSQPQHF,TGTGCCAGCAGCCAATCGGACGGAGGAAGTCAGCCCCAGCATTTT
.,TRBJ1-1,.,TRBV4-2,CASSQLGGNTEAFF,TGTGCCAGCAGCCAATTGGGGGGAAACACTGAAGCTTTCTTT
TRBD1,TRBJ1-4,.,TRBV3-1/TRBV3-2,CASSQSTGGVGTNEKLFF,TGTGCCAGCAGCCAGTCGACAGGGGGCGTAGGAACTAATGAAAAACTGTTTTTT
TRBD1,TRBJ1-1,.,TRBV19,CASSQEGAPNTEAFF,TGTGCCAGTAGTCAAGAGGGGGCGCCGAACACTGAAGCTTTCTTT
TRBD1,TRBJ2-3,.,TRBV5-4,CASSSTGSEDTQYF,TGTGCCAGCAGTTCGACAGGGTCGGAGGATACGCAGTATTTT
.,TRBJ1-5,.,TRBV25-1,CASSGAGDYQPQHF,TGTGCCAGCAGTGGTGCAGGGGATTATCAGCCCCAGCATTTT
TRBD2,TRBJ2-3,once,TRBV5-1,CASSASSGLATDTQYF,TGCGCCAGCAGCGCTTCGTCGGGACTAGCGACAGATACGCAGTATTTT
TRBD1,TRBJ1-2,few,TRBV30,CAWSVYRTGGGYGYTF,TGTGCCTGGAGTGTATACCGGACAGGGGGCGGCTATGGCTACACCTTC
TRBD1,TRBJ1-1,.,TRBV5-6,CASRTGVTEAFF,TGTGCCAGCAGGACAGGGGTCACTGAAGCTTTCTTT
.,TRBJ2-3,.,TRBV29-1,CSVESRGDTQYF,TGCAGCGTTGAAAGTAGGGGGGATACGCAGTATTTT
.,TRBJ1-5,few,TRBV19,CASSYSGNSNQPQHF,TGTGCCAGTAGTTATAGCGGAAATAGCAATCAGCCCCAGCATTTT
.,TRBJ2-7,.,TRBV7-2,CASSLAALRDEQYF,TGTGCCAGCAGCTTAGCTGCTTTGAGGGACGAGCAGTACTTC
.,TRBJ1-5,.,TRBV9,CASSVVDYHSNQPQHF,TGTGCCAGCAGCGTAGTAGACTACCATAGCAATCAGCCCCAGCATTTT
TRBD1,TRBJ1-1,.,TRBV27,CASSLRTGGTMNTEAFF,TGTGCCAGCAGTTTACGAACAGGGGGTACCATGAACACTGAAGCTTTCTTT
TRBD2,TRBJ2-1,.,TRBV7-9,CASWLGEGYNEQFF,TGTGCCAGCTGGCTGGGGGAGGGATACAATGAGCAGTTCTTC
.,TRBJ1-2,once,TRBV21-1,CASSARPGQASSFYGYTF,TGTGCCAGCAGCGCCCGTCCGGGACAGGCCTCCTCCTTTTATGGCTACACCTTC
.,TRBJ2-1,.,TRBV20-1,CSARGSPRTFF,TGCAGTGCTAGAGGGAGCCCCCGCACGTTCTTC